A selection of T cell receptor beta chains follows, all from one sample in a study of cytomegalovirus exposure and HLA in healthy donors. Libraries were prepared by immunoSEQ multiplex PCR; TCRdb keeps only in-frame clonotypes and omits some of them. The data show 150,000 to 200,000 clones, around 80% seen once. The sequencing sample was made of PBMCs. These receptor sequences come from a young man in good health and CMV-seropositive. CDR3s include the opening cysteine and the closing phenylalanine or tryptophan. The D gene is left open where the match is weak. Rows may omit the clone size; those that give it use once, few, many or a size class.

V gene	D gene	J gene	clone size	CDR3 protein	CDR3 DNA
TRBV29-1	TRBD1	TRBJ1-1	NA	CSVEVPGQVTEAFF	TGCAGCGTTGAAGTCCCGGGACAGGTAACTGAAGCTTTCTTT
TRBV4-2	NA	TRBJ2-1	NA	CASSQDWPGGNNEQFF	TGTGCCAGCAGCCAAGATTGGCCAGGGGGGAACAATGAGCAGTTCTTC
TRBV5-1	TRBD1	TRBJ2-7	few	CASSRDRGREQYF	TGCGCCAGCAGCCGAGACAGGGGGCGCGAGCAGTACTTC
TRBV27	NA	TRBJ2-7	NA	CASSDYSRYEQYF	TGTGCCAGCAGCGACTACAGTCGATACGAGCAGTACTTC
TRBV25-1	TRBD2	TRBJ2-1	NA	CASSEAGTSGTESEQFF	TGTGCCAGCAGTGAAGCCGGGACTAGCGGGACAGAAAGTGAGCAGTTCTTC
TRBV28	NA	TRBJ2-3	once	CASSSSFQRPTDTQYF	TGTGCCAGCAGTTCTTCTTTCCAGCGGCCCACAGATACGCAGTATTTT
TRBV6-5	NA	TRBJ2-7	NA	CASRSRDYEQYF	TGTGCCAGCAGATCCCGGGACTACGAGCAGTACTTC
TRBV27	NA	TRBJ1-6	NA	CASSSFGYNSPLHF	TGTGCCAGCAGTTCATTCGGGTATAATTCACCCCTCCACTTT
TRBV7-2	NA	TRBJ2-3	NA	CASSVPGTPYTDTQYF	TGTGCCAGCAGCGTTCCCGGGACACCTTACACAGATACGCAGTATTTT
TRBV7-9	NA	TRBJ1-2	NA	CASSKRPQGIRGYTF	TGTGCCAGCAGTAAGAGACCCCAGGGGATACGTGGCTACACCTTC
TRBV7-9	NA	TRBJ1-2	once	CASSLAGGRNYGYTF	TGTGCCAGCAGCTTAGCAGGAGGCCGTAACTATGGCTACACCTTC
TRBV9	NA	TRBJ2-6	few	CARSDDRTSGANVLTF	TGTGCCCGCAGCGATGACAGGACCTCTGGGGCCAACGTCCTGACTTTC
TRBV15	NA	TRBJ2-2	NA	CATSNRSDTGELFF	TGTGCCACCAGCAACAGGAGTGACACCGGGGAGCTGTTTTTT
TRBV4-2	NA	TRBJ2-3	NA	CASSPTGGTDTQYF	TGTGCCAGCAGCCCTACCGGCGGGACAGATACGCAGTATTTT
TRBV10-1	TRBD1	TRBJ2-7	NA	CASSELQGVAYEQYF	TGCGCCAGCAGTGAGTTACAGGGGGTTGCCTACGAGCAGTACTTC
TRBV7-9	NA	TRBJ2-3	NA	CASSLGTGAITDTQYF	TGTGCCAGCAGCTTGGGAACGGGAGCCATCACAGATACGCAGTATTTT
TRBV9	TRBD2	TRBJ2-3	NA	CASSVRDGLGDTQYF	TGTGCCAGCAGCGTCCGGGACGGACTAGGGGATACGCAGTATTTT
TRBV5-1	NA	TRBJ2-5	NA	CASSFRQSVVRETQYF	TGCGCCAGCAGCTTTAGACAGTCGGTCGTTAGGGAGACCCAGTACTTC
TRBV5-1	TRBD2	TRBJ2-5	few	CASRSGSNAETQYF	TGCGCCAGCAGAAGCGGGAGCAATGCGGAGACCCAGTACTTC
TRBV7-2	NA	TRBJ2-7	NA	CASSLGTFNEQYF	TGTGCCAGCAGCCTCGGGACTTTTAACGAGCAGTACTTC
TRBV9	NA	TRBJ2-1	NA	CASSAGWGHNEQFF	TGTGCCAGCAGCGCGGGTTGGGGCCACAATGAGCAGTTCTTC
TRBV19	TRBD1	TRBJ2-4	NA	CASSGTGTGDKNIQYF	TGTGCCAGTAGTGGGACCGGGACAGGAGACAAAAACATTCAGTACTTC
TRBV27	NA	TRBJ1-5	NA	CASSTGRYSNQPQHF	TGTGCCAGCAGCACAGGGCGTTATAGCAATCAGCCCCAGCATTTT
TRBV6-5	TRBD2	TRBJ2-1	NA	CASEGLARGEQFF	TGTGCCTCGGAGGGACTAGCGAGGGGTGAGCAGTTCTTC
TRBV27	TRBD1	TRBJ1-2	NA	CASSGDRGNGYTF	TGTGCCAGCAGTGGGGACAGGGGGAATGGCTACACCTTC
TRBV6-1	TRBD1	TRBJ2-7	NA	CASSENPRQGAYF	TGTGCCAGCAGTGAAAACCCGAGGCAGGGGGCTTACTTC
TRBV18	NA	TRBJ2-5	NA	CASSPIEDGAPKYRTQYF	TGTGCCAGCTCACCGATAGAAGATGGGGCGCCAAAATACAGGACCCAGTACTTC
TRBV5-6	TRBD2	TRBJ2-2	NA	CASSYGTSGFTGELFF	TGTGCCAGCAGCTACGGGACTAGCGGGTTCACCGGGGAGCTGTTTTTT
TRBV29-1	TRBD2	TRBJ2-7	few	CSVLAGSYEQYF	TGCAGCGTTCTAGCGGGGTCCTACGAGCAGTACTTC
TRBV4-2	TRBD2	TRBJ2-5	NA	CASSQLGTSGRVKETQYF	TGTGCCAGCAGCCAACTTGGGACTAGCGGGAGAGTGAAAGAGACCCAGTACTTC
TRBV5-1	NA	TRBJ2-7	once	CASSSPYEQYF	TGCGCCAGCAGCTCTCCCTACGAGCAGTACTTC
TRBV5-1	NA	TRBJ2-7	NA	CASSNDSPAIYEQYF	TGCGCCAGCAGCAATGACTCACCGGCAATCTACGAGCAGTACTTC
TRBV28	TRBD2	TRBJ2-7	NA	CASRRLAGGPYEQYF	TGTGCCAGCAGAAGACTAGCGGGAGGGCCCTACGAGCAGTACTTC
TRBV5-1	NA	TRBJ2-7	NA	CASSTVFRGRGGEQYF	TGCGCCAGCAGCACTGTTTTTCGGGGCAGAGGGGGCGAGCAGTACTTC
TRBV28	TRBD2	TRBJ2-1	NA	CASRTGLAGGPEQFF	TGTGCCAGCAGGACCGGACTAGCGGGAGGACCCGAGCAGTTCTTC
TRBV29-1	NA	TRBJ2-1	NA	CSVEDREFDEQFF	TGCAGCGTTGAAGATCGGGAGTTTGATGAGCAGTTCTTC
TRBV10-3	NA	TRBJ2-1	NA	CAISDDYEQFF	TGTGCCATCAGTGACGACTATGAGCAGTTCTTC
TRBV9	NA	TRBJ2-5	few	CASSAWWGDQETQYF	TGTGCCAGCAGCGCGTGGTGGGGGGACCAAGAGACCCAGTACTTC
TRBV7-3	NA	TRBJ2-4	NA	CASSRRPGGIQYF	TGTGCCAGCAGCCGGAGGCCTGGCGGCATTCAGTACTTC
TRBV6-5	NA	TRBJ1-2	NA	CASSYRVPHRDGYTF	TGTGCCAGCAGTTACCGCGTCCCCCACCGGGATGGCTACACCTTC
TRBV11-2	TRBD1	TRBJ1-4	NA	CASSLAPQGFNEKLFF	TGTGCCAGCAGCTTAGCCCCACAGGGGTTTAATGAAAAACTGTTTTTT
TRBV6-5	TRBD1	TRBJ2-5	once	CASSSDRGQETQYF	TGTGCCAGCAGTTCCGACAGGGGCCAAGAGACCCAGTACTTC
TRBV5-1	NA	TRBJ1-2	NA	CASSPDISGRYTF	TGCGCCAGCAGCCCGGACATTTCCGGTCGCTACACCTTC
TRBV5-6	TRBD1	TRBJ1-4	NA	CASSPSQGGGREKLFF	TGTGCCAGCAGCCCATCACAGGGGGGTGGCCGTGAAAAACTGTTTTTT
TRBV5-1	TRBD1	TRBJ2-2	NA	CASAYGTVGTGELFF	TGCGCCAGCGCCTACGGGACAGTTGGTACCGGGGAGCTGTTTTTT
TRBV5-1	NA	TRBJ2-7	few	CASSSAMGDTAYEQYF	TGCGCCAGCAGCTCTGCCATGGGGGACACAGCCTACGAGCAGTACTTC
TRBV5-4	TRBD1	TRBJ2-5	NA	CASGTGGYREQYF	TGTGCCAGCGGTACAGGGGGATATCGGGAGCAGTACTTC
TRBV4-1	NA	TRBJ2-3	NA	CASSQDWRGPHTSTDTQYF	TGCGCCAGCAGCCAAGATTGGCGGGGGCCACATACTAGCACAGATACGCAGTATTTT
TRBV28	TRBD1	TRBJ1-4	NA	CASIRDRAFSATNEKLFF	TGTGCCAGCATCAGGGACAGGGCCTTTTCTGCAACTAATGAAAAACTGTTTTTT
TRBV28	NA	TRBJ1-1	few	CATGKGLGGGKAFF	TGTGCCACGGGAAAGGGGTTAGGTGGAGGGAAAGCTTTCTTT